These T cell receptor beta chains were read from a single sample in a study of tumor-infiltrating lymphocytes in localized non-small cell lung cancer. Assay: immunoSEQ multiplex PCR; the TCRdb copy retains only in-frame clones and omits some. This sample has fewer than 20,000 clones, with roughly 69% found just once. Sequencing was carried out using lung tumor tissue. The source is a human donor with non-small cell lung cancer. Both conserved end residues are part of each CDR3. The order of the fields is D gene, clone size, J gene, V gene, CDR3 protein, CDR3 DNA. A D gene is named only where the DNA matches it firmly. Clone size is given for some rows only: seen once, a few or many times, or a class if the clone is expanded.

d_call: NA; clone_size: NA; j_call: TRBJ2-1; v_call: TRBV6-5; cdr3_aa: CASSYPYSGEQFF; cdr3_nt: TGTGCCAGTAGTTACCCGTATTCTGGTGAGCAGTTCTTC
d_call: NA; clone_size: NA; j_call: TRBJ2-3; v_call: TRBV29-1; cdr3_aa: CSALLGADTQYF; cdr3_nt: TGCAGCGCCCTCCTGGGGGCAGATACGCAGTATTTT
d_call: NA; clone_size: few; j_call: TRBJ1-4; v_call: TRBV11-2; cdr3_aa: CASSVKGLGAGKLFF; cdr3_nt: TGTGCCAGCAGCGTTAAGGGGCTTGGGGCGGGAAAACTGTTTTTT
d_call: TRBD2; clone_size: NA; j_call: TRBJ2-1; v_call: TRBV6-5; cdr3_aa: CASSYSTSGSEYEQFF; cdr3_nt: TGTGCCAGCAGTTACTCGACTAGCGGGAGTGAGTATGAGCAGTTCTTC
d_call: TRBD2; clone_size: NA; j_call: TRBJ2-7; v_call: TRBV7-2; cdr3_aa: CASTIPSGASYEQYF; cdr3_nt: TGTGCCAGCACTATCCCTAGCGGGGCCTCCTACGAGCAGTACTTC
d_call: TRBD1; clone_size: NA; j_call: TRBJ1-5; v_call: TRBV19; cdr3_aa: CASSTRQGNQPQHF; cdr3_nt: TGTGCCAGTAGTACAAGACAGGGGAATCAGCCCCAGCATTTT
d_call: NA; clone_size: medium-sized; j_call: TRBJ2-5; v_call: TRBV7-2; cdr3_aa: CASSLALSAGTQYF; cdr3_nt: TGTGCCAGCAGCTTAGCGCTTAGCGCAGGGACCCAGTACTTC
d_call: NA; clone_size: medium-sized; j_call: TRBJ2-1; v_call: TRBV10-2; cdr3_aa: CASRRGEGEQFF; cdr3_nt: TGCGCCAGCAGGAGGGGGGAAGGCGAGCAGTTCTTC
d_call: NA; clone_size: NA; j_call: TRBJ1-3; v_call: TRBV6-1; cdr3_aa: CASSDAGVFGNTIYF; cdr3_nt: TGTGCCAGCAGTGATGCCGGCGTCTTTGGAAACACCATATATTTT
d_call: TRBD1; clone_size: NA; j_call: TRBJ1-2; v_call: TRBV7-6; cdr3_aa: CAQGEPYGYTF; cdr3_nt: TGTGCCCAGGGGGAGCCCTATGGCTACACCTTC
d_call: NA; clone_size: NA; j_call: TRBJ2-7; v_call: TRBV28; cdr3_aa: CASSLSVKQYF; cdr3_nt: TGTGCCAGCAGTTTATCGGTCAAGCAGTACTTC
d_call: TRBD1; clone_size: NA; j_call: TRBJ2-1; v_call: TRBV29-1; cdr3_aa: CSVDNGQGGFEQFF; cdr3_nt: TGCAGCGTTGATAATGGACAGGGGGGATTTGAGCAGTTCTTC
d_call: NA; clone_size: NA; j_call: TRBJ1-3; v_call: TRBV5-4; cdr3_aa: CASSLTGTSGNTIYF; cdr3_nt: TGTGCCAGCAGCTTGACAGGGACCTCTGGAAACACCATATATTTT
d_call: NA; clone_size: few; j_call: TRBJ1-1; v_call: TRBV5-1; cdr3_aa: CASSLAQTNTEAFF; cdr3_nt: TGCGCCAGCAGCTTGGCGCAGACTAACACTGAAGCTTTCTTT
d_call: NA; clone_size: medium-sized; j_call: TRBJ2-7; v_call: TRBV27; cdr3_aa: CASSLFGTSIRGEQYF; cdr3_nt: TGTGCCAGCAGTTTATTTGGGACCTCCATTCGCGGCGAGCAGTACTTC
d_call: NA; clone_size: NA; j_call: TRBJ1-4; v_call: TRBV28; cdr3_aa: CASNHKPGEQFNEKLFF; cdr3_nt: TGTGCCAGCAATCACAAGCCAGGGGAACAGTTTAATGAAAAACTGTTTTTT
d_call: NA; clone_size: NA; j_call: TRBJ2-1; v_call: TRBV9; cdr3_aa: CASSVGSERPYNEQFF; cdr3_nt: TGTGCCAGCAGCGTAGGCAGCGAACGCCCCTACAATGAGCAGTTCTTC
d_call: NA; clone_size: NA; j_call: TRBJ2-5; v_call: TRBV11-2; cdr3_aa: CASGRGRETQYF; cdr3_nt: TGTGCCAGCGGCAGGGGACGAGAGACCCAGTACTTC
d_call: NA; clone_size: NA; j_call: TRBJ1-4; v_call: TRBV5-1; cdr3_aa: CASSPTATNEKLFF; cdr3_nt: TGCGCCAGCAGCCCCACAGCAACTAATGAAAAACTGTTTTTT
d_call: NA; clone_size: NA; j_call: TRBJ2-1; v_call: TRBV4-2; cdr3_aa: CASSPQEGDYNEQFF; cdr3_nt: TGTGCCAGCAGCCCCCAAGAAGGAGACTACAATGAGCAGTTCTTC
d_call: NA; clone_size: NA; j_call: TRBJ2-1; v_call: TRBV2; cdr3_aa: CASSVRLDGNEQFF; cdr3_nt: TGTGCCAGCAGTGTTCGGCTAGATGGTAATGAGCAGTTCTTC
d_call: NA; clone_size: NA; j_call: TRBJ2-5; v_call: TRBV14; cdr3_aa: CASSQLKGLAEETQYF; cdr3_nt: TGTGCCAGCAGCCAACTAAAGGGCCTAGCCGAAGAGACCCAGTACTTC
d_call: NA; clone_size: NA; j_call: TRBJ2-7; v_call: TRBV4-1; cdr3_aa: CASSQEDHRAYEQYF; cdr3_nt: TGCGCCAGCAGCCAAGAGGACCACAGGGCCTACGAGCAGTACTTC
d_call: NA; clone_size: NA; j_call: TRBJ1-2; v_call: TRBV15; cdr3_aa: CATSRDEGLLYTF; cdr3_nt: TGTGCCACCAGCAGAGATGAGGGCCTCCTCTACACCTTC
d_call: TRBD1; clone_size: NA; j_call: TRBJ1-2; v_call: TRBV6-1; cdr3_aa: CASSPGQATYGYTF; cdr3_nt: TGTGCCAGCAGCCCGGGACAGGCTACCTATGGCTACACCTTC
d_call: NA; clone_size: NA; j_call: TRBJ2-7; v_call: TRBV7-8; cdr3_aa: CASSRRSRSYEQYF; cdr3_nt: TGTGCCAGCAGCCGAAGATCCCGATCCTACGAGCAGTACTTC
d_call: NA; clone_size: NA; j_call: TRBJ2-1; v_call: TRBV19; cdr3_aa: CASGSSYNEQFF; cdr3_nt: TGTGCCAGCGGGTCTTCCTACAATGAGCAGTTCTTC
d_call: TRBD1; clone_size: NA; j_call: TRBJ2-1; v_call: TRBV7-9; cdr3_aa: CASSLVGQGSYNEQFF; cdr3_nt: TGTGCCAGCAGCTTAGTGGGACAGGGTTCCTACAATGAGCAGTTCTTC
d_call: NA; clone_size: NA; j_call: TRBJ1-1; v_call: TRBV4-2; cdr3_aa: CASSQVLSGGTEAFF; cdr3_nt: TGTGCCAGCAGCCAAGTATTAAGCGGAGGGACTGAAGCTTTCTTT
d_call: TRBD2; clone_size: NA; j_call: TRBJ2-7; v_call: TRBV27; cdr3_aa: CASSILGVTGGEQYF; cdr3_nt: TGTGCCAGCAGTATCCTCGGCGTCACGGGGGGTGAGCAGTACTTC
d_call: NA; clone_size: few; j_call: TRBJ2-7; v_call: TRBV27; cdr3_aa: CASSLRWPGTNYEQYF; cdr3_nt: TGTGCCAGCAGTTTAAGGTGGCCAGGGACCAACTACGAGCAGTACTTC
d_call: NA; clone_size: NA; j_call: TRBJ1-4; v_call: TRBV7-9; cdr3_aa: CASSLGIGNEKLFF; cdr3_nt: TGTGCCAGCAGCTTAGGTATCGGAAATGAAAAACTGTTTTTT
d_call: NA; clone_size: NA; j_call: TRBJ1-1; v_call: TRBV6-5; cdr3_aa: CASSYTLLNTEAFF; cdr3_nt: TGTGCCAGCAGTTACACCCTTTTGAACACTGAAGCTTTCTTT
d_call: NA; clone_size: NA; j_call: TRBJ1-1; v_call: TRBV11-3; cdr3_aa: CASSLFTGSKTFF; cdr3_nt: TGTGCCAGCAGCTTATTTACAGGTTCGAAAACTTTCTTT
d_call: NA; clone_size: NA; j_call: TRBJ2-6; v_call: TRBV5-1; cdr3_aa: CASSTEGSPGANVLTF; cdr3_nt: TGCGCCAGCAGCACGGAGGGGTCCCCTGGGGCCAACGTCCTGACTTTC
d_call: TRBD2; clone_size: NA; j_call: TRBJ2-6; v_call: TRBV7-8; cdr3_aa: CASSLSGRTGANVLTF; cdr3_nt: TGTGCCAGCAGCTTAAGCGGGAGAACAGGGGCCAACGTCCTGACTTTC